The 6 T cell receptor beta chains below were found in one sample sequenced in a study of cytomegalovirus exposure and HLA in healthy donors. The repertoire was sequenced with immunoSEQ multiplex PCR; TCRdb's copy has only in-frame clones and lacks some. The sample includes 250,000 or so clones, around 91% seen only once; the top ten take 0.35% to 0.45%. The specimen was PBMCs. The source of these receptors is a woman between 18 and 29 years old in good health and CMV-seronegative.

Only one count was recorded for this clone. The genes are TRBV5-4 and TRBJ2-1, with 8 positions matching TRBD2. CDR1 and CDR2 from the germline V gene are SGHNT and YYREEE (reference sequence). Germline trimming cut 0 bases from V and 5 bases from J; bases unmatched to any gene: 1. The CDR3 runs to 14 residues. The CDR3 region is CASSLVAGHNEQFF. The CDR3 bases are TGTGCCAGCAGCTTGGTAGCGGGGCACAATGAGCAGTTCTTC.

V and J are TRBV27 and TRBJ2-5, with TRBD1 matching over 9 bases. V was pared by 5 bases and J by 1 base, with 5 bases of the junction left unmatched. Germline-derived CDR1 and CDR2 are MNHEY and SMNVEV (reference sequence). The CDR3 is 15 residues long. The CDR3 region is CASSPRQGVQETQYF. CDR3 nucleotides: TGTGCCAGCAGTCCGCGACAGGGGGTCCAAGAGACCCAGTACTTC.

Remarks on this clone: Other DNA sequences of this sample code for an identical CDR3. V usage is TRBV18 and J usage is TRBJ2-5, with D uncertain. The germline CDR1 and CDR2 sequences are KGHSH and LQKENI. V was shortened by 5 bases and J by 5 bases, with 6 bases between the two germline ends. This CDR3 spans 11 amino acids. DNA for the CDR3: TGTGCCAGCTCAGTACAGGAGACCCAGTACTTC. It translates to CASSVQETQYF. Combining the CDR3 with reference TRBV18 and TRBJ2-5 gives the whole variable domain NAGVMQNPRHLVRRRGQEARLRCSPMKGHSHVYWYRQLPEEGLKFMVYLQKENIIDESGMPKERFSAEFPKEGPSILRIQQVVRGDSAAYFCASSVQETQYFGPGTRLLVL.

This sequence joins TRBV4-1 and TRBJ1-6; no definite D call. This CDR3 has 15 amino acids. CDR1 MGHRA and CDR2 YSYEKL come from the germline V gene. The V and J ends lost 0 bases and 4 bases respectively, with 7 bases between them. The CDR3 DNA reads TGCGCCAGCAGCCAAGATGGCAGTTATAATTCACCCCTCCACTTT. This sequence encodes CASSQDGSYNSPLHF.

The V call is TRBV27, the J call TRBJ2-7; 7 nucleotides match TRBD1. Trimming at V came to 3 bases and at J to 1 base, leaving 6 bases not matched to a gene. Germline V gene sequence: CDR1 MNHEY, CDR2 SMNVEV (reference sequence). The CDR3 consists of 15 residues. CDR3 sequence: CASSLAGGKSYEQYF. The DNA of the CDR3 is TGTGCCAGCAGTTTGGCAGGGGGAAAGTCCTACGAGCAGTACTTC.

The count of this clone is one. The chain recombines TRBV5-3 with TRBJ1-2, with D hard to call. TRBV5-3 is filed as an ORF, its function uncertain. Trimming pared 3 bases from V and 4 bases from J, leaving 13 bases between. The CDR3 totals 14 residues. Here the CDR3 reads CARSYWPGGYGYTF. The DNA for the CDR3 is TGTGCCAGAAGCTACTGGCCAGGAGGCTATGGCTACACCTTC.